This T cell receptor (beta chain) was sequenced during a study of T cell responses to AZD1222 COVID-19 vaccine. Pooled together were second doses at about 4 or about 12 weeks. Clones were sequenced by immunoSEQ multiplex PCR, and TCRdb holds only the in-frame ones, with some missing. The data show about 140,000 clones, roughly nine tenths seen once. About this clone itself: Its antigen remains unidentified.

Study-level points and caveats: Rises in breadth and depth of Spike-specific TCRs came after two AZD1222 doses.

The CDR3 sequence is 14 residues long. Trimming left V 3 bases short and J 4 bases short, with 11 bases between. Germline assignment: CDR1 MGHRA and CDR2 YSYEKL. The origin of this receptor is an adult who received the AZD1222 COVID-19 vaccine. Specimen: peripheral blood, collected 28 days after the second AZD1222 dose. V is TRBV4-1 and J is TRBJ2-3; D might be TRBD2 (5 bases). As DNA, the CDR3 is TGCGCCAGCAGCCACGTCGGGAATGCAGATACGCAGTATTTT. Its translation is CASSHVGNADTQYF.